The present TCR beta chain was sequenced within a study of cytomegalovirus exposure and HLA in healthy donors. The repertoire was sequenced with immunoSEQ multiplex PCR; TCRdb's copy has only in-frame clones and lacks some. Of about 110,000 clones listed, approximately 89% are singletons. These donors were members of the roughly 120-subject validation cohort, a group separate from the approximately 670-subject first cohort. The sequencing sample was made of PBMCs. This clonotype was sampled from a woman between 18 and 29 years old in good health and CMV-seronegative.

The DNA of the CDR3 is TGTGCCAGTAGTCCGACGAGGGATTCACCCCTCCACTTT. Its translation: CASSPTRDSPLHF. The chain employs TRBV19 and TRBJ1-6; D is uncertain. The CDR3 is 13 residues long. Between the trimmed V and J ends, which lost 5 bases and 8 bases, there was a span of 10 bases. Germline CDR1 LNHDA, CDR2 SQIVND (reference sequence).